One and the same sample provided the 30 T cell receptor beta chains below, sequenced in a study of blood T cell repertoires in COVID-19. Sequenced by immunoSEQ multiplex PCR; TCRdb stores in-frame clones only, minus some. The sample lists about 110,000 clones, over 60% occurring once. The sample taken for sequencing was peripheral blood. Receptors were obtained from an elderly woman with active or convalescent COVID-19.

This rearrangement joins TRBV6-5 to TRBJ2-1; no clear D gene. CDR3 length: 14 amino acids. Germline-derived CDR1 and CDR2 are MNHEY and SVGAGI. The V end was cut by 8 bases, the J end by 0 bases, with 11 bases between. CDR3 sequence (DNA): TGTGCCAGCGACCGGGTCAACTCCTACAATGAGCAGTTCTTC. Translated: CASDRVNSYNEQFF.

The CDR3 coding sequence is TGTGCCAGCAGGTCCTCCAGTTACATTGATACTGAAAAACTGTTTTTT. Protein sequence: CASRSSSYIDTEKLFF. The chain couples TRBV28 to TRBJ1-4, with D unresolved. This CDR3 has 16 residues. Per the germline V gene, CDR1 is MDHEN and CDR2 is SYDVKM. V lost 6 bases and J lost 7, with 21 bases in between. Variable domain in full (rest from reference TRBV28 and TRBJ1-4): DVKVTQSSRYLVKRTGEKVFLECVQDMDHENMFWYRQDPGLGLRLIYFSYDVKMKEKGDIPEGYSVSREKKERFSLILESASTNQTSMYLCASRSSSYIDTEKLFFGSGTQLSVL.

The CDR3 bases are TGTGCCAGCAGTTTACGGTCATCGACACGGGAGGCTTTCTTT. This translates into CASSLRSSTREAFF. This sequence joins TRBV27 and TRBJ1-1; D not resolved. V lost 2 bases, J lost 11 bases, and 18 bases lay in between. Germline V lookup: CDR1 MNHEY, CDR2 SMNVEV (reference sequence). The CDR3 totals 14 residues.

The genes are TRBV7-7 and TRBJ2-5, with 13 bases that match TRBD2. The J segment lost 2 bases and the V segment lost 0 bases, leaving 9 bases of the junction unmatched. Germline V CDR1 and CDR2: SSHAT, FNYEAQ (reference sequence). CDR3 size: 19 residues. Here the CDR3 reads CASSLAPGLAGTDQETQYF. CDR3 DNA: TGTGCCAGCAGCTTAGCGCCGGGACTAGCGGGAACGGATCAAGAGACCCAGTACTTC.

V gene TRBV7-8 combines with J gene TRBJ2-2; D is unresolved. Trimming removed 3 bases at V and 8 bases at J, with 10 bases between. Germline-derived CDR1 and CDR2 are SGHVS and FQNEAQ. The CDR3 loop spans 13 amino acids. CDR3 nucleotides: TGTGCCAGCAGCTTCGGAGCCCTGGGGGAGCTGTTTTTT. Its translation: CASSFGALGELFF.

V and J are TRBV4-3 and TRBJ2-1; D is unclear. Germline lookup yields CDR1 LGHNA and CDR2 YSLEER. Trimming took off 1 base at V and 7 bases at J, with 11 bases between the two ends. The CDR3 runs to 14 residues. This CDR3 reads CASSQVLFWNEQFF. For the CDR3, the DNA is TGCGCCAGCAGCCAAGTTCTATTTTGGAATGAGCAGTTCTTC.

This clone has a single count. The J gene is TRBJ2-2, the V gene TRBV15, with 7 bases fitting TRBD2. This CDR3 has 14 amino acids. Germline values: CDR1 LNHNV, CDR2 YYDKDF (reference sequence). J gave up 6 bases and V 1 base, and 2 bases lay outside the gene matches. CDR3: CATSRGRGAGELFF. DNA for the CDR3: TGTGCCACCAGCAGAGGACGGGGGGCCGGGGAGCTGTTTTTT.

The chain recombines TRBV7-2 with TRBJ1-2; maybe TRBD1 (5 bases). With 0 bases removed from V and 2 bases from J, the gap between germline ends came to 13 bases. Per germline, CDR1 SGHTA and CDR2 FQGNSA. The CDR3 spans 16 residues. This CDR3 is CASSLASIGGNYGYTF. In nucleotides, the CDR3 is TGTGCCAGCAGCTTAGCGAGCATCGGGGGGAACTATGGCTACACCTTC.

The V and J genes are TRBV2 and TRBJ2-3; the match to TRBD2 covers 7 bases. The CDR3 covers 15 residues. The ends lost 4 bases at V and 3 bases at J; junction bases unmatched: 7. Germline assignment: CDR1 SNHLY and CDR2 FYNNEI. CDR3 amino acids: CASSGGGSETDTQYF. The CDR3 region has the DNA TGTGCCAGCAGTGGAGGCGGGAGCGAAACAGATACGCAGTATTTT.

This clone has more than one count but fewer than ten. This chain joins TRBV27 and TRBJ1-1, with D uncertain. With 6 bases removed from V and 2 bases from J, the gap between germline ends came to 25 bases. This CDR3 is 18 amino acids long. Germline CDR1 is MNHEY and CDR2 is SMNVEV (reference sequence). The chain's CDR3 is CASRSTRRGIRRNTEAFF. The CDR3 region has the DNA TGTGCCAGCAGATCTACTCGGCGGGGAATTAGGAGAAACACTGAAGCTTTCTTT.

The chain employs TRBV9 and TRBJ1-6, with D unresolved. CDR3 size: 17 residues. V shed 3 bases and J shed 0 bases, with 13 bases lying between them. Germline V gives CDR1 SGDLS, CDR2 YYNGEE. CDR3 DNA: TGTGCCAGCAGCGGCGGGATTAACCGCTCCTATAATTCACCCCTCCACTTT. This gives the protein CASSGGINRSYNSPLHF. Full variable domain (outside the CDR3, taken from reference TRBV9 and TRBJ1-6): DSGVTQTPKHLITATGQRVTLRCSPRSGDLSVYWYQQSLDQGLQFLIQYYNGEERAKGNILERFSAQQFPDLHSELNLSSLELGDSALYFCASSGGINRSYNSPLHFGNGTRLTVT.

The rearrangement uses TRBV2 and TRBJ1-1; D call uncertain. The V gene's germline CDR1 is SNHLY and CDR2 FYNNEI. This CDR3 has 13 residues. V lost 10 bases and J 0 bases, leaving 12 bases between the germline ends. The CDR3 spells CATGRELNTEAFF. CDR3 nucleotide sequence: TGTGCCACCGGTCGGGAGTTGAACACTGAAGCTTTCTTT.

The chain couples TRBV5-4 to TRBJ2-5; TRBD2 matches 7 bases. The CDR3 has 15 residues. Germline V lookup: CDR1 SGHNT, CDR2 YYREEE (reference sequence). V trimming: 4 bases; J trimming: 1 base; junction bases outside the gene matches: 7. The chain's CDR3 is CASSPLAEFQETQYF. The DNA for the CDR3 is TGTGCCAGCAGCCCGCTAGCGGAATTCCAAGAGACCCAGTACTTC.

The rearrangement uses TRBV6-5 and TRBJ2-1, with 11 bases aligning to TRBD2. The ends lost 7 bases at V and 8 bases at J; junction bases unmatched: 10. The CDR3 consists of 15 residues. The V gene's germline CDR1 is MNHEY and CDR2 SVGAGI. DNA for the CDR3: TGTGCCAGCACCTTTCGTAGCGGGAGGGCCGATGAGCAGTTCTTC. Its protein is CASTFRSGRADEQFF.

This clone was seen just once. V is TRBV6-2 or TRBV6-3 and J is TRBJ1-6; a possible D gene is TRBD1 (6 bases). Trimming took 0 bases from V and 7 from J, leaving 16 bases between them. Germline-derived CDR1 and CDR2 are MNHEY and SVGEGT. The CDR3 loop spans 17 amino acids. In nucleotides, the CDR3 is TGTGCCAGCAGTTACTCGTCATCCGGGACACCCAATTCACCCCTCCACTTT. Protein sequence: CASSYSSSGTPNSPLHF.

The rearrangement links TRBV10-3 to TRBJ2-1, with 11 bases fitting TRBD2. Germline CDR1 ENHRY, CDR2 SYGVKD. With V trimmed by 11 bases and J by 5 bases, 8 bases remained unmatched. The CDR3 contains 14 residues. The DNA for the CDR3 is TGTGCCGCGAATAGCGGGAGGGTCGACAATGAGCAGTTCTTC. This sequence encodes CAANSGRVDNEQFF.

J is TRBJ2-3 and V is TRBV5-1; TRBD1 is a possible D gene (5 bases). Trimming took 0 bases from V and 4 from J, leaving 12 bases between them. Germline-derived CDR1 and CDR2 are SGHRS and YFSETQ. The CDR3 extends over 15 amino acids. The CDR3 DNA is TGCGCCAGCAGCTTGGCCGTAGGGGTCCCAGATACGCAGTATTTT. It codes for CASSLAVGVPDTQYF.

This chain joins TRBV5-1 and TRBJ2-1, with D possibly TRBD2 on 6 matching bases. The ends were cut back, 0 bases at V and 4 bases at J, with 8 bases in the middle. This CDR3 comprises 14 residues. Germline CDR1 SGHRS, CDR2 YFSETQ. The CDR3 protein is CASSLETRYNEQFF. The CDR3 DNA is TGCGCCAGCAGCTTGGAGACTAGATACAATGAGCAGTTCTTC.

V usage is TRBV29-1 and J usage is TRBJ2-7, with D hard to call. The germline V gene encodes CDR1 SQVTM and CDR2 ANQGSEA. This CDR3 is 13 amino acids long. The V and J ends lost 4 bases and 2 bases respectively, with 12 bases between them. The CDR3 DNA follows: TGCAGCGTTGCTAGAGCCGGTACCTACGAGCAGTACTTC. It translates to CSVARAGTYEQYF.

In its sample, this clone was seen once. The chain joins TRBV28 to TRBJ2-1; a weak D match, TRBD1 (5 bases). The CDR3 is 15 residues long. Trimming stripped 5 bases from V and 0 bases from J, with 11 bases between. Germline V gene sequence: CDR1 MDHEN, CDR2 SYDVKM. CDR3 nucleotides: TGTGCCAGCAGTGGGGCGCCGAGCTCCTACAATGAGCAGTTCTTC. Its protein is CASSGAPSSYNEQFF.

V is TRBV6-6 and J is TRBJ1-2, with 8 bases aligning to TRBD1. This CDR3 is built from 13 residues. Trimming removed 5 bases from V and 5 bases from J; junction bases left unmatched: 4. Germline lookup yields CDR1 MNHNY and CDR2 SVGAGI (reference sequence). CDR3 region: CASSRTGFYGYTF. CDR3 DNA sequence: TGTGCCAGCAGTAGGACAGGGTTTTATGGCTACACCTTC.

This chain links TRBV10-1 with TRBJ2-2; 10 positions match TRBD2. V lost 7 bases to trimming and J lost 6 bases; unmatched junction nucleotides: 11. Looked up from germline, CDR1 is WNHNN and CDR2 is SYGVQD (reference sequence). The CDR3 sequence is 16 residues long. The CDR3 loop is CASTLAGELGAGELFF. CDR3 nucleotide sequence: TGCGCCAGCACCCTAGCGGGAGAATTAGGCGCCGGGGAGCTGTTTTTT.

This clone turned up a few times. The chain uses TRBV27 and TRBJ2-1, with 10 bases matching TRBD1. V lost 5 bases and J lost 6; bases outside the gene matches: 10. CDR3 length: 16 amino acids. From germline, CDR1 is MNHEY and CDR2 SMNVEV (reference sequence). CDR3 region: CASSLDRGPEGNEQFF. CDR3 DNA: TGTGCCAGCAGTCTAGACAGGGGGCCCGAGGGCAATGAGCAGTTCTTC.

The genes are TRBV5-1 and TRBJ1-1; 9 nucleotides align to TRBD1. CDR1 and CDR2 from the germline V gene are SGHRS and YFSETQ. The CDR3 covers 15 residues. Unmatched junction bases numbered 7, after V lost 4 bases and J lost 3 bases. This CDR3 is CASSDPGQGHTEAFF. The CDR3, as DNA: TGCGCCAGCAGCGATCCGGGACAGGGTCACACTGAAGCTTTCTTT. The whole variable domain, filled in from reference TRBV5-1 and TRBJ1-1, reads KAGVTQTPRYLIKTRGQQVTLSCSPISGHRSVSWYQQTPGQGLQFLFEYFSETQRNKGNFPGRFSGRQFSNSRSEMNVSTLELGDSALYLCASSDPGQGHTEAFFGQGTRLTVV.

This chain links TRBV5-1 with TRBJ2-1; possibly TRBD2 for D (6 bases). CDR3 length equals 15 residues. Germline V CDR1 and CDR2: SGHRS, YFSETQ. The V gene lost 3 bases and the J gene lost 0 bases, with 10 bases spanning the gap. CDR3 in amino acids: CASSSDYSSYNEQFF. CDR3 coding DNA: TGCGCCAGCAGCTCGGACTACAGCTCCTACAATGAGCAGTTCTTC.

This sequence joins TRBV6-2 or TRBV6-3 and TRBJ1-5; D is uncertain. V shed 2 bases and J shed 11 bases, with 10 bases lying between them. CDR3 size: 12 residues. Germline V gives CDR1 MNHEY, CDR2 SVGEGT. CDR3 loop: CASSYPSEAQHF. In DNA form, the CDR3 reads TGTGCCAGCAGTTACCCCTCTGAGGCCCAGCATTTT.

The J gene is TRBJ1-5, the V gene TRBV28; D not resolved. V was clipped by 1 base and J by 1 base, with 5 bases between them. Looked up from germline, CDR1 is MDHEN and CDR2 is SYDVKM. This CDR3 spans 14 amino acids. DNA of the CDR3: TGTGCCAGCAGTTTATTACTGAGCAATCAGCCCCAGCATTTT. The encoded protein is CASSLLLSNQPQHF. The full variable domain, with the rest looked up from reference TRBV28 and TRBJ1-5, is DVKVTQSSRYLVKRTGEKVFLECVQDMDHENMFWYRQDPGLGLRLIYFSYDVKMKEKGDIPEGYSVSREKKERFSLILESASTNQTSMYLCASSLLLSNQPQHFGDGTRLSIL.

The table lists this clone with a count of one. The chain links TRBV7-9 to TRBJ2-6, with D unclear. The CDR3 runs 13 residues. The V and J ends lost 6 bases and 3 bases respectively, with 6 bases between them. From germline, CDR1 is SEHNR and CDR2 FQNEAQ (reference sequence). The CDR3 sequence is CASSTHGANVLTF. The CDR3 bases are TGTGCCAGCAGTACTCATGGGGCCAACGTCCTGACTTTC.

The chain links TRBV7-2 to TRBJ2-5; 7 bases agree with TRBD1. There are 16 residues in the CDR3. CDR1 and CDR2 (germline): SGHTA, FQGNSA. V shed 3 bases and J 4 bases; nucleotides not matched to a gene: 11. This CDR3 is CASSLGQGVIGETQYF. CDR3 nucleotides: TGTGCCAGCAGCTTGGGGCAGGGGGTAATTGGAGAGACCCAGTACTTC.

This clone was seen a single time. The V and J genes are TRBV4-2 and TRBJ1-4; D might be TRBD1 (6 bases). The CDR3 loop spans 15 amino acids. CDR1 is LGHNA, CDR2 YNFKEQ, per germline. Trimming took 3 bases from V and 4 from J, leaving 12 bases between them. The CDR3 loop reads CASSQRGQINEKLFF. CDR3 in DNA: TGTGCCAGCAGCCAGCGAGGACAGATTAATGAAAAACTGTTTTTT.